This TCR beta chain emerged from a study of CD8 T cells in ankylosing spondylitis. Study-wide points: Seemingly characteristic of ankylosing spondylitis blood was a TCR beta motif consisting of fewer than 10 highly homologous variants. Disease-associated clones were reportedly significantly overrepresented in matched ankylosing spondylitis synovial fluid. Disease-linked clones were CD8+ and relatively rare in peripheral blood.

There are a few counts of this clonotype. Its antigen is not identified. CDR3 length equals 12 residues. Germline assignment: CDR1 SEHNR and CDR2 FQNEAQ (reference sequence). V lost 10 bases and J 11 bases, leaving 20 bases between the germline ends. By quantitative 5'-RACE with molecular barcodes, the TCR beta libraries were made. MiXCR, run by TCRdb on the 5' RACE reads, gives a single entry per CDR3 protein. The sample carries about 240,000 distinct CDR3 sequences, around 9.2% recorded once. Input material: blood, either unsorted or a sorted T cell fraction (not recorded which). The chain couples TRBV7-9 to TRBJ1-2; D remains unclear. The TCR was taken from a male donor with ankylosing spondylitis or in good health (not recorded which). The CDR3 nucleotides are TGTGCCATCCAACGGGTTGGAGGCGAGTACACCTTC. Translated: CAIQRVGGEYTF.